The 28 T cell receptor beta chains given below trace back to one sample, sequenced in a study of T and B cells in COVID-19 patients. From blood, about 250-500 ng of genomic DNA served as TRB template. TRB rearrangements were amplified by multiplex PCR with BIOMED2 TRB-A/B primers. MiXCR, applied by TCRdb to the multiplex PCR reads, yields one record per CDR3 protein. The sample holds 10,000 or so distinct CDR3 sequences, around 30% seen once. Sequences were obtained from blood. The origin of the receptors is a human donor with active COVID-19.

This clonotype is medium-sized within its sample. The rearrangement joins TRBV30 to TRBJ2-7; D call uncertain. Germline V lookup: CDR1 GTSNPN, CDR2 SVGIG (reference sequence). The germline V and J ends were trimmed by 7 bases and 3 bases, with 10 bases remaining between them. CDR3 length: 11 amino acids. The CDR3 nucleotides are TGTGCCTTGGGTAACTACTACGAGCAGTACTTC. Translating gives CALGNYYEQYF.

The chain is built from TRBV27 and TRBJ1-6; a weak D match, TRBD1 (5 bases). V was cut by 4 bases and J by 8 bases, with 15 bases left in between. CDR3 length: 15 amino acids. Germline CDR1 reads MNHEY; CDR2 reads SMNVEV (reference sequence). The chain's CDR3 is CASSSGQARHSPLHF. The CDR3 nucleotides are TGTGCCAGCAGTTCCGGACAAGCGAGACATTCACCCCTCCACTTT.

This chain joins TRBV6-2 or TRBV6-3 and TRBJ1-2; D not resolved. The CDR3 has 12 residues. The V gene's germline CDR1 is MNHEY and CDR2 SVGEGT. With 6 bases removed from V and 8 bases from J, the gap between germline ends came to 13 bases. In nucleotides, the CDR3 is TGTGCCAGCAGCTCCGACAAATCCGGCTACACCTTC. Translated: CASSSDKSGYTF.

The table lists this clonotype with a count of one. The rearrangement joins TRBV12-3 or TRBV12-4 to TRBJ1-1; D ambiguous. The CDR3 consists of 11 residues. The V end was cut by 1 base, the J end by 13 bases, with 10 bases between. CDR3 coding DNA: TGTGCCAGCAGTTTAGGGGATTCGGTTTTCTTT. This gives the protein CASSLGDSVFF.

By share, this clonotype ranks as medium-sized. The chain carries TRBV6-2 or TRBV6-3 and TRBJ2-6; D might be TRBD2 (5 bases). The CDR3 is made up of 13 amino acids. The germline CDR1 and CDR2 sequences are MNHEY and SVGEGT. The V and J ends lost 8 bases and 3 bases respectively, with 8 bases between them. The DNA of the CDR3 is TGTGCCAGCGGGGAGAGTGGGGCCAACGTCCTGACTTTC. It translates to CASGESGANVLTF.

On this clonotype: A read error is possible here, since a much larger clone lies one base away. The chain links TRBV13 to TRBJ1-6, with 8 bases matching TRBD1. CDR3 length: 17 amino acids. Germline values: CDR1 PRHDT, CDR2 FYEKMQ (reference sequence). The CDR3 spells CPSSFGVAGGIYSPLHF. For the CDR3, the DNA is TGTCCCAGCAGCTTCGGGGTGGCAGGGGGCATATATTCACCCCTCCACTTT.

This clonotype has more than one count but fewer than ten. DNA of the CDR3: TGTGCCAGCAGCTTATCCGGGGTGGGGTTGGCCTACAATGAGCAGTTCTTC. Translated: CASSLSGVGLAYNEQFF. V is TRBV7-2 and J is TRBJ2-1; perhaps TRBD2 as D (5 bases). Germline V gene lookup returns CDR1 SGHTA and CDR2 FQGNSA. There are 17 residues in the CDR3. The germline V and J ends were trimmed by 2 bases and 2 bases, with 16 bases remaining between them.

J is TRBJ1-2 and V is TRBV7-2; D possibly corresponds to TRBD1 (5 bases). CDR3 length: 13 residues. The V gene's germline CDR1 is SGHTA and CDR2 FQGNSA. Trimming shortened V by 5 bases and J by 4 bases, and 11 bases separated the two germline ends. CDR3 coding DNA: TGTGCCAGCAGCCCCAAGGGGTTCTATGGCTACACCTTC. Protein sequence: CASSPKGFYGYTF. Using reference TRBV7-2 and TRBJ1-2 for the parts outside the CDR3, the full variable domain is GAGVSQSPSNKVTEKGKDVELRCDPISGHTALYWYRQSLGQGLEFLIYFQGNSAPDKSGLPSDRFSAERTGGSVSTLTIQRTQQEDSAVYLCASSPKGFYGYTFGSGTRLTVV.

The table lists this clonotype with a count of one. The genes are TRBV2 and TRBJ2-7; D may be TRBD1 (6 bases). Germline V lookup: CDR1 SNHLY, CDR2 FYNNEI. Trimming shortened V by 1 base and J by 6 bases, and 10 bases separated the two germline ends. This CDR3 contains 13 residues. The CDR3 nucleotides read TGTGCCAGCAGTGAAGAGGGGGTAGGCGAGCAGTACTTC. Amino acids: CASSEEGVGEQYF.

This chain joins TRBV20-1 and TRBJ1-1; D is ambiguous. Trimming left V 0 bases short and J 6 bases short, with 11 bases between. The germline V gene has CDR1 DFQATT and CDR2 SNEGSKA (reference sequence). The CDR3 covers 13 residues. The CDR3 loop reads CSAREPRSAEAFF. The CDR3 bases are TGCAGTGCTAGAGAACCTAGGTCGGCTGAAGCTTTCTTT.

The CDR3 protein is CASSAWTNPTDTQYF. In nucleotides, the CDR3 is TGTGCCAGCAGTGCCTGGACAAATCCCACAGATACGCAGTATTTT. This rearrangement joins TRBV6-1 to TRBJ2-3; tentative D call: TRBD1 (5 bases). The ends were cut back, 4 bases at V and 2 bases at J, with 13 bases in the middle. Germline V lookup: CDR1 MNHNS, CDR2 SASEGT. The CDR3 totals 15 residues.

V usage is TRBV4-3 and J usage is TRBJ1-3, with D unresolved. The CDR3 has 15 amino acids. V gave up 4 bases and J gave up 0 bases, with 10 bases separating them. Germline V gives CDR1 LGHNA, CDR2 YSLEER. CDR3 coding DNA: TGCGCCAGCAGCCCTTCTTGGAGCTCTGGAAACACCATATATTTT. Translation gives CASSPSWSSGNTIYF.

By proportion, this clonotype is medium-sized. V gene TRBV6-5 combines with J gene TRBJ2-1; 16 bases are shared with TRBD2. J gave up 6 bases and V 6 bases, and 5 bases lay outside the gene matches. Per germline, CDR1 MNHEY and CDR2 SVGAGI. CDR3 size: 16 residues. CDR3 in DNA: TGTGCCAGCAGGGGGACTAGCGGGGGGGCCGTCAATGAGCAGTTCTTC. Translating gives CASRGTSGGAVNEQFF.

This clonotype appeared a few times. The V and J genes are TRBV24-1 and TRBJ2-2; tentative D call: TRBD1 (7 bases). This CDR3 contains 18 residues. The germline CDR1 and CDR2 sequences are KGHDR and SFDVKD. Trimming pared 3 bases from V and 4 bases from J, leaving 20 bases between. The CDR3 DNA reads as TGTGCCACCAGTGATCGGGCAGGGGGGTTCGCAGGCACCGGGGAGCTGTTTTTT. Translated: CATSDRAGGFAGTGELFF.

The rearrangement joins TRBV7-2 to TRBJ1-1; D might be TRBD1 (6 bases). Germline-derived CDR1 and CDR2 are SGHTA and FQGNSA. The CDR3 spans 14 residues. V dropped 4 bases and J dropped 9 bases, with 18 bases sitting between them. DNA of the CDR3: TGTGCCAGCAGCTCACCCAGGGGAAGGGATAAAGCTTTCTTT. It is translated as CASSSPRGRDKAFF.

CDR3 loop: CASSSVSGTYEQYF. CDR3 bases: TGTGCCAGCAGCTCAGTTTCAGGGACCTACGAGCAGTACTTC. The chain couples TRBV5-6 to TRBJ2-7; possibly TRBD1 for D (5 bases). The CDR3 consists of 14 residues. Per germline, CDR1 SGHDT and CDR2 YYEEEE. V lost 3 bases to trimming and J lost 2 bases, with 12 bases between them. Full variable domain (missing parts from reference TRBV5-6 and TRBJ2-7): DAGVTQSPTHLIKTRGQQVTLRCSPKSGHDTVSWYQQALGQGPQFIFQYYEEEERQRGNFPDRFSGHQFPNYSSELNVNALLLGDSALYLCASSSVSGTYEQYFGPGTRLTVT.

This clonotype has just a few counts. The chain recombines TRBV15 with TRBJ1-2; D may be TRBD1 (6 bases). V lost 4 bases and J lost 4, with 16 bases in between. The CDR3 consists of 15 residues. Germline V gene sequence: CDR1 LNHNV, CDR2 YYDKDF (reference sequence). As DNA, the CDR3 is TGTGCCACCAGCACTCCTAAAGGGACACCCTATGGCTACACCTTC. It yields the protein CATSTPKGTPYGYTF.

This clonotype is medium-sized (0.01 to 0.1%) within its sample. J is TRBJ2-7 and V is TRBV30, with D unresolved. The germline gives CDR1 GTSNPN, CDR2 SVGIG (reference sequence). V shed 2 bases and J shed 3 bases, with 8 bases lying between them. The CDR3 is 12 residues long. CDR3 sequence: CAWSSLSYEQYF. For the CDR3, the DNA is TGTGCCTGGAGTAGTTTAAGCTACGAGCAGTACTTC.

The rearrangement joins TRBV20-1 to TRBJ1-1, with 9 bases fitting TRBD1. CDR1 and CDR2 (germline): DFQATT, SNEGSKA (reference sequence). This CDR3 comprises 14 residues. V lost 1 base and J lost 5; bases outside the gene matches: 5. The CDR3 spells CSARGDRVGTEAFF. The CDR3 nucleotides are TGCAGTGCTAGAGGGGACAGGGTTGGGACTGAAGCTTTCTTT.

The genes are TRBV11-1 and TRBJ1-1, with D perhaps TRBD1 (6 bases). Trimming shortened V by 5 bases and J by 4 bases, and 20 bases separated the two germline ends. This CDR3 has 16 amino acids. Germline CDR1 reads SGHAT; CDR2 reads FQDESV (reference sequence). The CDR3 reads CASSPERGRGGTEAFF. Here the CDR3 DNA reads TGTGCCAGCAGCCCCGAGAGGGGGAGGGGAGGCACTGAAGCTTTCTTT.

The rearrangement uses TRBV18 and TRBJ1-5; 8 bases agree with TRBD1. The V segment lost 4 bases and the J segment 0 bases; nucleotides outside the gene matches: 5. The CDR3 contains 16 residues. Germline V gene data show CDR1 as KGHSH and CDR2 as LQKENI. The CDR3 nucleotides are TGTGCCAGCTCACGAGACAGGGGTATTAGCAATCAGCCCCAGCATTTT. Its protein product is CASSRDRGISNQPQHF.

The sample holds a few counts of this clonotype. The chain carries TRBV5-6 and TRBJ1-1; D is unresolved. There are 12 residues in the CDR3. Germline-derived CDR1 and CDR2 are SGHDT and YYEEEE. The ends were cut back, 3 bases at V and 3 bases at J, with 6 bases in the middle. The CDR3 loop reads CASSSTYTEAFF. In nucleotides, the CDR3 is TGTGCCAGCAGCTCGACCTACACTGAAGCTTTCTTT.

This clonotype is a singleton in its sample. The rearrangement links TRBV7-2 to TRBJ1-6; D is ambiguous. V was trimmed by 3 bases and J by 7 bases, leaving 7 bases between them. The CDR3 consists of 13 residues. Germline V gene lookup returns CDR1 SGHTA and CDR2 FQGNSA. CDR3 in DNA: TGTGCCAGCAGCTTGCGGTACAATTCACCCCTCCACTTT. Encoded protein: CASSLRYNSPLHF.

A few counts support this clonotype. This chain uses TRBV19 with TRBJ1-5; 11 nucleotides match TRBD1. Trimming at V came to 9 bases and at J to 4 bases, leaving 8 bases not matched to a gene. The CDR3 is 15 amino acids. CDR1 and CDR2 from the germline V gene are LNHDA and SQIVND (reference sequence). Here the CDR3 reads CASQRGTGGNQPQHF. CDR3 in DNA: TGTGCCAGCCAAAGAGGGACAGGGGGTAATCAGCCCCAGCATTTT.

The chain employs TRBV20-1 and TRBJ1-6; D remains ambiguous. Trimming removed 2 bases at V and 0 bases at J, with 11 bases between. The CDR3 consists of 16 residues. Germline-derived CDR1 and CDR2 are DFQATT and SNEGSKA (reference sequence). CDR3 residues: CSARSVRTSYNSPLHF. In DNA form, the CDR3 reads TGCAGTGCTAGATCGGTCAGGACCTCCTATAATTCACCCCTCCACTTT.

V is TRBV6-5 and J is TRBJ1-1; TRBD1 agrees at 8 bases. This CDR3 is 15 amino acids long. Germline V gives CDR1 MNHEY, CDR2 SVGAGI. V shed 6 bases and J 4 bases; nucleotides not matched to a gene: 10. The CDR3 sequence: CASSITGTGPTEAFF. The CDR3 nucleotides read TGTGCCAGCAGCATTACCGGGACAGGACCCACTGAAGCTTTCTTT.

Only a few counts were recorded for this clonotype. The CDR3 here is CAWSVTNTGELFF. The CDR3, as DNA: TGTGCCTGGAGTGTAACCAACACCGGGGAGCTGTTTTTT. J is TRBJ2-2 and V is TRBV30; D gene uncertain. V shed 0 bases and J shed 2 bases, with 4 bases lying between them. This CDR3 has 13 residues. Germline CDR1 is GTSNPN and CDR2 is SVGIG (reference sequence).

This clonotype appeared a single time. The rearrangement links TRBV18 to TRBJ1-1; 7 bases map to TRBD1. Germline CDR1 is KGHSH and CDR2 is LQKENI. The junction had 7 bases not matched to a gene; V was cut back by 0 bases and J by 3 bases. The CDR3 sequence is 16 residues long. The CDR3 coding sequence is TGTGCCAGCTCACCACCGGGAAGCAGGGGGTACACTGAAGCTTTCTTT. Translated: CASSPPGSRGYTEAFF.